This entry lists 10 T cell receptor beta chains sequenced from one sample in a study of blood T cell repertoires in COVID-19. Data came from immunoSEQ multiplex PCR; TCRdb stores just in-frame clones and leaves some out. The profile shows about 180,000 clones, 80% to 90% of them singletons. Input material: peripheral blood. The origin of the receptors is a man aged 18-30 years who had recovered from COVID-19.

The chain uses TRBV2 and TRBJ2-7, with TRBD1 matching over 8 bases. V gave up 8 bases and J gave up 4 bases; unmatched junction bases: 13. The CDR3 runs 15 residues. Germline V lookup: CDR1 SNHLY, CDR2 FYNNEI. The CDR3 region is CASHDFGQGPYEQYF. The CDR3 bases are TGTGCCAGCCACGATTTCGGACAGGGCCCTTACGAGCAGTACTTC.

This chain uses TRBV10-3 with TRBJ1-3; unclear D gene. The CDR3 spans 14 residues. CDR1 and CDR2 (germline): ENHRY, SYGVKD. The V gene lost 3 bases and the J gene lost 0 bases, with 6 bases spanning the gap. Written as DNA, the CDR3 is TGTGCCATCAGTGACCCCAGCTCTGGAAACACCATATATTTT. It specifies CAISDPSSGNTIYF.

The rearrangement uses TRBV18 and TRBJ1-1, with 7 bases identical to TRBD1. Germline V gene sequence: CDR1 KGHSH, CDR2 LQKENI. The CDR3 is 14 residues long. J lost 0 bases, V lost 6 bases, and 4 bases had no gene match. The CDR3 DNA is TGTGCCAGCTCCCTGGACAGGTTGAACACTGAAGCTTTCTTT. Amino acids: CASSLDRLNTEAFF.

The chain couples TRBV12-5 to TRBJ1-2; TRBD1 is a possible D gene (5 bases). The germline V gene has CDR1 LGHNT and CDR2 FRNRAP. Trimming stripped 2 bases from V and 8 bases from J, with 9 bases between. The CDR3 is 12 amino acids. In nucleotides, the CDR3 is TGTGCTAGTGGTTTGCCAGGGTACGGCTACACCTTC. Its protein product is CASGLPGYGYTF.

V is TRBV10-3 and J is TRBJ1-2; 7 bases are shared with TRBD1. CDR1 is ENHRY, CDR2 SYGVKD, per germline. V shed 5 bases, J shed 5 bases, and the junction held 8 bases outside the gene matches. The CDR3 is made up of 14 amino acids. CDR3 nucleotide sequence: TGTGCCATCAGTATTACAGGGGAGATTTATGGCTACACCTTC. It yields the protein CAISITGEIYGYTF.

V is TRBV7-2 and J is TRBJ2-1, with D unresolved. Germline loops: CDR1 SGHTA, CDR2 FQGNSA. Trimming stripped 3 bases from V and 0 bases from J, with 3 bases between. The CDR3 covers 13 residues. The CDR3 DNA follows: TGTGCCAGCAGCTTCTCCTCCTACAATGAGCAGTTCTTC. Translated, it gives CASSFSSYNEQFF.

The chain employs TRBV9 and TRBJ1-1; weak D call: TRBD1 (5 bases). The CDR3 contains 14 residues. V lost 1 base and J lost 2, with 9 bases in between. Germline assignment: CDR1 SGDLS and CDR2 YYNGEE. The CDR3 spells CASSVTDRNTEAFF. The CDR3 DNA follows: TGTGCCAGCAGCGTAACCGACAGAAACACTGAAGCTTTCTTT.

The V call is TRBV19, the J call TRBJ2-5, with 9 nucleotides matching TRBD2. The V gene end was trimmed by 3 bases and the J gene end by 5 bases; junction bases not matched to a gene: 10. The germline CDR1 and CDR2 sequences are LNHDA and SQIVND (reference sequence). The length of the CDR3 is 16 residues. CDR3 in amino acids: CASSINKASGMETQYF. In DNA form, the CDR3 reads TGTGCCAGTAGTATTAATAAGGCTAGCGGGATGGAGACCCAGTACTTC.

The table lists this clone with a count of one. The chain couples TRBV4-1 to TRBJ2-1; possibly TRBD2 for D (7 bases). The CDR3 is made up of 13 amino acids. The germline V and J ends were trimmed by 4 bases and 6 bases, with 10 bases remaining between them. Per germline, CDR1 MGHRA and CDR2 YSYEKL. CDR3 residues: CASSRGGINEQFF. CDR3 nucleotide sequence: TGCGCCAGCAGCCGGGGGGGCATCAATGAGCAGTTCTTC.

In its sample, this clone was seen once. The chain has TRBV5-6 and TRBJ2-3; 8 bases are shared with TRBD1. CDR1 SGHDT and CDR2 YYEEEE come from the germline V gene. This CDR3 contains 16 residues. J gave up 3 bases and V 0 bases, and 6 bases lay outside the gene matches. This CDR3 is CASSLDRGIITDTQYF. CDR3 sequence (DNA): TGTGCCAGCAGCTTGGACAGGGGGATTATTACAGATACGCAGTATTTT.